A single sample gave rise to the 27 T cell receptor beta chains below, sequenced in a study of cytomegalovirus exposure and HLA in healthy donors. A multiplex PCR was run with 60 Vbeta primers and 13 Jbeta primers. The protocol was immunoSEQ multiplex PCR, while the TCRdb copy is restricted to in-frame clones and leaves out a portion. The table has 85,000 to 100,000 clones, about four fifths seen once. The specimen was PBMCs. These receptors were collected from a human donor in good health.

V and J are TRBV6-5 and TRBJ2-7, with 7 bases aligning to TRBD2. This CDR3 is 14 amino acids long. The V segment lost 3 bases and the J segment 3 bases; nucleotides outside the gene matches: 5. CDR1 and CDR2 (germline): MNHEY, SVGAGI. The CDR3 loop is CASSYASGNYEQYF. In DNA, the CDR3 is TGTGCCAGCAGTTATGCTAGCGGTAACTACGAGCAGTACTTC.

V usage is TRBV2 and J usage is TRBJ1-1; 7 bases fit TRBD1. J gave up 1 base and V 7 bases, and 6 bases lay outside the gene matches. In germline, CDR1 is SNHLY, CDR2 FYNNEI. The CDR3 is 14 residues long. This CDR3 reads CASIYRGENTEAFF. For the CDR3, the DNA is TGTGCCAGCATTTACAGGGGCGAGAACACTGAAGCTTTCTTT.

CDR3 DNA: TGCGCCAGCAGCTTTGGGACAGGGAAGTCTGAGTATGGCTACACCTTC. It is translated as CASSFGTGKSEYGYTF. The J gene is TRBJ1-2, the V gene TRBV5-1; 9 bases line up with TRBD1. Trimming removed 2 bases from V and 5 bases from J; junction bases left unmatched: 10. Germline CDR1 SGHRS, CDR2 YFSETQ. CDR3 length: 16 amino acids.

V usage is TRBV13 and J usage is TRBJ1-2, with 9 nucleotides matching TRBD1. With V trimmed by 1 base and J by 1 base, 7 bases remained unmatched. The CDR3 spans 17 residues. The V gene's germline CDR1 is PRHDT and CDR2 FYEKMQ (reference sequence). CDR3 sequence: CASSLVQGALINYGYTF. CDR3 in DNA: TGTGCCAGCAGCTTAGTACAGGGGGCCTTAATTAACTATGGCTACACCTTC.

V gene TRBV19 combines with J gene TRBJ2-5, with 8 positions matching TRBD1. Near its end, the DNA agrees better with TRBJ2-7, so the J call may be wrong. This CDR3 spans 13 amino acids. The germline V gene encodes CDR1 LNHDA and CDR2 SQIVND (reference sequence). The CDR3, as DNA: TGTGCCAGCACCGGGACAGGAGCCTACGAGCAGTACTTC. Protein sequence: CASTGTGAYEQYF.

This clone appeared a few times. This chain's CDR3 is CASSPEGQAFNEQFF. The CDR3 coding sequence is TGTGCCAGCAGCCCCGAGGGACAGGCCTTCAATGAGCAGTTCTTC. The chain couples TRBV7-9 to TRBJ2-1; TRBD1 aligns across 8 bases. This CDR3 region has 15 residues. Losses at the gene ends were 5 bases for V and 6 bases for J; bases not matched to a gene: 9. Germline loops: CDR1 SEHNR, CDR2 FQNEAQ (reference sequence).

The CDR3 coding sequence is TGCGCCAGCAGCCAAGGGGGTAAGGGACTAGCTATAGATGAGCAGTTCTTC. It specifies CASSQGGKGLAIDEQFF. The chain recombines TRBV4-3 with TRBJ2-1; 9 bases match TRBD2. CDR1 and CDR2 (germline): LGHNA, YSLEER. This CDR3 contains 17 residues. V was clipped by 1 base and J by 8 bases; unmatched bases: 12.

The chain couples TRBV6-5 to TRBJ2-1; 9 bases fit TRBD1. Germline CDR1 reads MNHEY; CDR2 reads SVGAGI. CDR3 length: 15 residues. V gave up 6 bases and J gave up 4 bases; unmatched junction bases: 7. The CDR3 nucleotides read TGTGCCAGCAGGGTACAGGGGGCGCGGTACAATGAGCAGTTCTTC. It specifies CASRVQGARYNEQFF.

The gene calls are TRBV11-2 and TRBJ2-7, with D maybe TRBD2 (5 bases). The germline V gene has CDR1 SGHAT and CDR2 FQNNGV. This CDR3 comprises 15 residues. V was trimmed by 4 bases and J by 3 bases, leaving 16 bases between them. DNA of the CDR3: TGTGCCAGCAGCTCCCTTTGGAAGCGGAACTACGAGCAGTACTTC. This translates into CASSSLWKRNYEQYF.

The gene calls are TRBV25-1 and TRBJ2-1, with TRBD2 as a possible D gene (7 bases). CDR3 length: 16 amino acids. The ends were cut back, 5 bases at V and 6 bases at J, with 20 bases in the middle. The germline V gene has CDR1 MGHDK and CDR2 SYGVNS. CDR3 coding DNA: TGTGCCAGCAGTAATCGGGGGGCCAGGGTCGTCAATGAGCAGTTCTTC. Translated: CASSNRGARVVNEQFF.

Comment on this clone: One end of the junction is discordant with germline, which a read error may explain. Other DNA sequences of this sample code for an identical CDR3. The chain uses TRBV4-1 and TRBJ2-2; 8 nucleotides agree with TRBD1. The CDR3 runs to 15 residues. The germline V gene has CDR1 MGHRA and CDR2 YSYEKL. CDR3 protein: CASSQLQGDTGELFF. In DNA form, the CDR3 reads TGTGCCAGCAGCCAGTTACAGGGGGACACCGGGGAGCTGTTTTTT.

V is TRBV29-1 and J is TRBJ1-2; D is unclear. Trimming took off 4 bases at V and 5 bases at J, with 11 bases between the two ends. The CDR3 is 12 residues long. Germline-derived CDR1 and CDR2 are SQVTM and ANQGSEA. The chain's CDR3 is CSVGGGPYGYTF. DNA of the CDR3: TGCAGCGTTGGGGGAGGGCCTTATGGCTACACCTTC.

The chain is built from TRBV11-2 and TRBJ2-5; D not resolved. CDR3 length: 17 amino acids. Germline values: CDR1 SGHAT, CDR2 FQNNGV. V was clipped by 4 bases and J by 7 bases, with 25 bases between them. The chain's CDR3 is CASSSFLGPADEGTQYF. CDR3 sequence (DNA): TGTGCCAGCAGCTCATTTCTTGGGCCGGCCGATGAAGGGACCCAGTACTTC. Full variable domain (rest looked up from reference TRBV11-2 and TRBJ2-5): EAGVAQSPRYKIIEKRQSVAFWCNPISGHATLYWYQQILGQGPKLLIQFQNNGVVDDSQLPKDRFSAERLKGVDSTLKIQPAKLEDSAVYLCASSSFLGPADEGTQYFGPGTRLLVL.

CDR3 in DNA: TGCAGCGTGGGAGGACTAGCGGGAGAGACCCAGTACTTC. Residues: CSVGGLAGETQYF. The rearrangement joins TRBV29-1 to TRBJ2-5, with 11 bases aligning to TRBD2. The trim removed 6 bases at V and 4 bases at J, leaving 4 bases unmatched. Germline CDR1 is SQVTM and CDR2 is ANQGSEA. The CDR3 extends over 13 amino acids.

The CDR3 DNA sequence: TGTGCCAGCTCACGTGGACAGATCCGTAGCAATCAGCCCCAGCATTTT. The encoded protein is CASSRGQIRSNQPQHF. This chain uses TRBV18 with TRBJ1-5; possible D gene TRBD1, 6 bases. Per the germline V gene, CDR1 is KGHSH and CDR2 is LQKENI. This CDR3 has 16 residues. V was trimmed by 4 bases and J by 0 bases, leaving 13 bases between them.

The chain is built from TRBV6-5 and TRBJ2-1, with D possibly matching TRBD1 (5 bases). The V and J ends lost 6 bases and 6 bases respectively, with 18 bases between them. CDR3 length: 15 amino acids. Per the germline V gene, CDR1 is MNHEY and CDR2 is SVGAGI. CDR3 residues: CASRLTGSTRNEQFF. The CDR3 DNA is TGTGCCAGCAGGCTTACAGGTTCCACCCGCAATGAGCAGTTCTTC.

The chain employs TRBV29-1 and TRBJ2-5; 10 bases align to TRBD1. With 4 bases clipped from V and 4 bases from J, the junction kept 12 bases outside the gene matches. From germline, CDR1 is SQVTM and CDR2 ANQGSEA. The CDR3 contains 16 residues. The CDR3 loop reads CSVVGTGTGVGETQYF. CDR3 DNA: TGCAGCGTTGTTGGGACCGGGACAGGGGTTGGAGAGACCCAGTACTTC.

J is TRBJ1-5 and V is TRBV6-5, with D perhaps matching TRBD1 (5 bases). The germline V gene has CDR1 MNHEY and CDR2 SVGAGI. V lost 7 bases and J 4 bases, leaving 17 bases between the germline ends. CDR3 length: 15 amino acids. CDR3 bases: TGTGCCAGCACCCCCCGTACAGGACCGAATCAGCCCCAGCATTTT. This translates into CASTPRTGPNQPQHF.

The gene calls are TRBV5-4 and TRBJ2-1; 7 bases align to TRBD1. J lost 6 bases, V lost 4 bases, and 13 bases had no gene match. The germline CDR1 and CDR2 sequences are SGHNT and YYREEE (reference sequence). The CDR3 spans 16 residues. The CDR3 nucleotides read TGTGCCAGCAGCGCCCGACAGGGTTCAATTTTCAATGAGCAGTTCTTC. This codes for CASSARQGSIFNEQFF.

This clone was seen more than once but under ten times. For the CDR3, the DNA is TGTGCCAGCAGCCAAGTACGAGACAGGGATTCACCCCTCCACTTT. This encodes CASSQVRDRDSPLHF. The genes are TRBV14 and TRBJ1-6; 7 nucleotides align to TRBD1. The V and J ends lost 1 base and 8 bases, in that order; junction bases with no gene match: 5. In germline, CDR1 is SGHDN, CDR2 FVKESK. CDR3 length: 15 amino acids.

This sequence joins TRBV9 and TRBJ1-5; D ambiguous. The CDR3 is made up of 13 amino acids. The germline CDR1 and CDR2 sequences are SGDLS and YYNGEE. The V end lost 4 bases, the J end lost 0 bases, and 5 bases lay between the germline ends. The CDR3 nucleotides read TGTGCCAGCAGCACCTATAGCAATCAGCCCCAGCATTTT. It is translated as CASSTYSNQPQHF.

The J gene is TRBJ2-3, the V gene TRBV12-5; D might be TRBD1 (7 bases). Germline CDR1 is LGHNT and CDR2 is FRNRAP. The CDR3 totals 16 residues. V was shortened by 4 bases and J by 1 base, with 15 bases between the two germline ends. The CDR3 DNA reads TGTGCTAGTGGTTCTGGAGGGGGCGCCGGCACAGATACGCAGTATTTT. This gives the protein CASGSGGGAGTDTQYF.

The count of this clone is one. This rearrangement joins TRBV5-1 to TRBJ1-1; possibly TRBD1 for D (5 bases). Germline CDR1 and CDR2: SGHRS and YFSETQ. V was pared by 6 bases and J by 0 bases, with 15 bases between. This CDR3 region has 15 residues. The CDR3 DNA follows: TGCGCCAGCAAAGGGGTAGAAACAATGAACACTGAAGCTTTCTTT. This sequence encodes CASKGVETMNTEAFF.

This clone has only a few counts. J is TRBJ1-1 and V is TRBV10-2, with a possible D match to TRBD1 (5 bases). Germline V gives CDR1 WSHSY, CDR2 SAAADI. The CDR3 runs 11 residues. The germline V and J ends were trimmed by 6 bases and 6 bases, with 8 bases remaining between them. The CDR3 region has the DNA TGCGCCAGCAGACAGGTCTCTGAAGCTTTCTTT. It specifies CASRQVSEAFF.

This chain uses TRBV5-6 with TRBJ2-3; weak D call: TRBD2 (6 bases). The V gene's germline CDR1 is SGHDT and CDR2 YYEEEE. The CDR3 is made up of 14 amino acids. V lost 0 bases and J 6 bases, leaving 11 bases between the germline ends. The CDR3 sequence is CASSLGLVSDTQYF. CDR3 DNA: TGTGCCAGCAGCTTGGGACTAGTTAGTGATACGCAGTATTTT.

V gene TRBV5-4 combines with J gene TRBJ2-5; 7 bases are shared with TRBD2. J lost 5 bases, V lost 4 bases, and 5 bases had no gene match. The CDR3 has 13 amino acids. The V gene's germline CDR1 is SGHNT and CDR2 YYREEE (reference sequence). The CDR3 spells CASSPTSRETQYF. CDR3 DNA sequence: TGTGCCAGCAGCCCGACTAGCCGGGAGACCCAGTACTTC.

This rearrangement joins TRBV11-3 to TRBJ1-6; 10 bases are a match to TRBD1. CDR1 and CDR2 from the germline V gene are SGHNT and YENEEA. V shed 5 bases, J shed 8 bases, and the junction held 3 bases outside the gene matches. This CDR3 spans 14 amino acids. The DNA of the CDR3 is TGTGCCAGCAGCGCGGGGACAGGGGATTCACCCCTCCACTTT. It is translated as CASSAGTGDSPLHF.